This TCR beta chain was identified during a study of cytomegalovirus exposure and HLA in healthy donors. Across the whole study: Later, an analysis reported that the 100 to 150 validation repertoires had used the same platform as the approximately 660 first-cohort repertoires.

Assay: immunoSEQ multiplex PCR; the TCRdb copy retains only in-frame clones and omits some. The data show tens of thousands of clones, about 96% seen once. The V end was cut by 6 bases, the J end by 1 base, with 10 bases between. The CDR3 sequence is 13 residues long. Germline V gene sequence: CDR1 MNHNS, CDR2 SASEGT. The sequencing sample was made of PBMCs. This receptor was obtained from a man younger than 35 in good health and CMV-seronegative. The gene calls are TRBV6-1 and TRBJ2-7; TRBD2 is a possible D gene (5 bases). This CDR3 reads CASRESGSYEQYF. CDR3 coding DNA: TGTGCCAGCAGAGAATCGGGATCCTACGAGCAGTACTTC.